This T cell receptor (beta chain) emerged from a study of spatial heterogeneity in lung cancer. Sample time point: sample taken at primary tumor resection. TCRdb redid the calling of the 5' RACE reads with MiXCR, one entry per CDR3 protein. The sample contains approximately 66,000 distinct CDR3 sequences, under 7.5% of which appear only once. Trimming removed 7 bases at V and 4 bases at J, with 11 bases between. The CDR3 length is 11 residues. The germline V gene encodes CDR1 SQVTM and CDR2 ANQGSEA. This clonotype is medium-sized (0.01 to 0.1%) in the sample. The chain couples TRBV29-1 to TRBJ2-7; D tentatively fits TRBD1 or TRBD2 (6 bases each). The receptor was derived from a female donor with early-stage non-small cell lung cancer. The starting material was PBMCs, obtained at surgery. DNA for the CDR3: TGCAGCGCCGGAGGGGGGTACGAGCAGTACTTC. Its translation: CSAGGGYEQYF.